These 11 T cell receptor beta chains were all obtained from the same sample, sequenced in a study of high-grade serous ovarian cancer treatment subgroups (dated by TCRdb to 2020 to 2022). Tumor samples were obtained before definitive surgery or chemotherapy. The library was generated by the immunoSEQ multiplex PCR assay. TCRdb stores this immuneACCESS table with in-frame sequences only. Part of the clones is absent; in the studies checked, under half of the shortfall reflects unresolved V genes, and no reason is known for the rest. The sample table records roughly 20,000 clones; approximately 81% of these occur just once. Of the sample, 5% to 7% falls within the top ten clones. The sample was tumor tissue. These receptors were collected from a human donor with high-grade serous ovarian cancer.

This clone was counted a few times. The rearrangement joins TRBV15 to TRBJ1-3; a weak D match, TRBD1 (5 bases). This CDR3 spans 16 amino acids. Germline V CDR1 and CDR2: LNHNV, YYDKDF (reference sequence). V dropped 0 bases and J dropped 4 bases, with 13 bases sitting between them. For the CDR3, the DNA is TGTGCCACCAGCAGAGATCTTTGGGGGATCGGAAACACCATATATTTT. Residues: CATSRDLWGIGNTIYF.

The CDR3: CASSFQGASEAFF. Here the CDR3 DNA reads TGTGCCAGCAGCTTCCAGGGGGCGAGTGAAGCTTTCTTT. The chain couples TRBV7-2 to TRBJ1-1; 8 bases align to TRBD1. Unmatched junction bases numbered 4, after V lost 3 bases and J lost 7 bases. The germline V gene encodes CDR1 SGHTA and CDR2 FQGNSA. CDR3 length equals 13 residues.

The rearrangement links TRBV5-4 to TRBJ2-5; D call uncertain. Looked up from germline, CDR1 is SGHNT and CDR2 is YYREEE (reference sequence). The CDR3 contains 14 residues. Trimming took 0 bases from V and 4 from J, leaving 10 bases between them. The CDR3 sequence is CASSLAPGPETQYF. The CDR3 nucleotides read TGTGCCAGCAGCTTGGCCCCAGGACCAGAGACCCAGTACTTC.

The gene calls are TRBV19 and TRBJ1-5; 10 positions agree with TRBD1. J gave up 7 bases and V 5 bases, and 11 bases lay outside the gene matches. The CDR3 extends over 16 amino acids. Germline V gives CDR1 LNHDA, CDR2 SQIVND (reference sequence). In DNA form, the CDR3 reads TGTGCCAGTAGTTCCTACGGGACAGGGGCAGCACAGCCCCAGCATTTT. This sequence encodes CASSSYGTGAAQPQHF.

The chain uses TRBV19 and TRBJ2-5; 11 bases are a match to TRBD2. CDR1 and CDR2 (germline): LNHDA, SQIVND (reference sequence). With 4 bases clipped from V and 4 bases from J, the junction kept 5 bases outside the gene matches. The CDR3 extends over 15 amino acids. DNA for the CDR3: TGTGCCAGTAGTACGACTAGCGGGATGGGAGAGACCCAGTACTTC. This translates into CASSTTSGMGETQYF.

In this sample, this clone turned up a few times. The chain couples TRBV19 to TRBJ2-2; no clear D gene. V was trimmed by 10 bases and J by 6 bases, leaving 21 bases between them. The CDR3 has 15 amino acids. Germline V gene lookup returns CDR1 LNHDA and CDR2 SQIVND (reference sequence). CDR3 sequence reads: CATWSPVQPAGELFF. CDR3 DNA sequence: TGTGCCACCTGGTCCCCGGTGCAACCAGCCGGGGAGCTGTTTTTT.

The chain joins TRBV13 to TRBJ2-5; 11 bases are shared with TRBD2. From germline, CDR1 is PRHDT and CDR2 FYEKMQ (reference sequence). The CDR3 has 15 residues. Losses at the gene ends were 4 bases for V and 5 bases for J; bases not matched to a gene: 6. CDR3: CASSYGLAGWETQYF. The CDR3 DNA sequence: TGTGCCAGCAGCTATGGACTAGCGGGTTGGGAGACCCAGTACTTC.

This chain connects TRBV5-6 to TRBJ1-1, with D uncertain. Germline CDR1 reads SGHDT; CDR2 reads YYEEEE. The length of the CDR3 is 11 residues. The germline V and J ends were trimmed by 0 bases and 8 bases, with 5 bases remaining between them. For the CDR3, the DNA is TGTGCCAGCAGCTTGGGGGAGGAAGCTTTCTTT. The encoded protein is CASSLGEEAFF.

V usage is TRBV19 and J usage is TRBJ2-6; D might be TRBD1 or TRBD2, each matching 6 bases. The CDR3 is 18 amino acids. V lost 9 bases, J lost 1 base, and 22 bases lay in between. Germline V CDR1 and CDR2: LNHDA, SQIVND (reference sequence). Here the CDR3 reads CASKPSRGPWSGANVLTF. The CDR3 region has the DNA TGTGCCAGCAAACCGTCCCGGGGGCCATGGTCTGGGGCCAACGTCCTGACTTTC.

The chain links TRBV6-5 to TRBJ1-2, with D possibly matching TRBD1 (5 bases). The CDR3 extends over 14 amino acids. Germline CDR1 MNHEY, CDR2 SVGAGI. V lost 5 bases and J lost 4, with 14 bases in between. Here the CDR3 reads CASSAAGAAYGYTF. The CDR3 nucleotides read TGTGCCAGCAGTGCGGCCGGGGCGGCCTATGGCTACACCTTC.

The chain carries TRBV7-9 and TRBJ2-4; D may be TRBD2 (5 bases). V lost 6 bases and J lost 1, with 10 bases in between. The V gene's germline CDR1 is SEHNR and CDR2 FQNEAQ (reference sequence). The CDR3 runs 14 residues. CDR3 loop: CASSPRDAKNIQYF. In DNA, the CDR3 is TGTGCCAGCAGTCCCCGGGATGCCAAAAACATTCAGTACTTC.